This T cell receptor (beta chain) was sequenced during a study of cytomegalovirus exposure and HLA in healthy donors. Study summary: There were some 120 million unique TCR beta sequences, drawn from 200 million or so T cells, in an earlier analysis. Findings and limits, study-wide: A further, later analysis showed that HLA-associated TCR beta chains (compared with equally common others) were more clonally expanded. Analysis was carried out at a later point, and it linked a missense DCLRE1C variant to TCR beta V- and J-gene trimming.

PCR was performed using 60 Vbeta and 13 Jbeta primers. Clones were read by immunoSEQ multiplex PCR, and TCRdb kept only the in-frame ones, dropping some. The sample records approximately 290,000 clones, 80% being singletons. A remark on this clone: Its antigen is not identified.

Donors in the study were healthy people who gave bone marrow. Germline V gene sequence: CDR1 SGDLS, CDR2 YYNGEE. There are 13 residues in the CDR3. The V segment lost 7 bases and the J segment 9 bases; nucleotides outside the gene matches: 12. J is TRBJ1-2 and V is TRBV9, with 7 nucleotides matching TRBD1. Sequenced sample: PBMCs. This TCR came from a girl aged 2 to 10 in good health and CMV-seronegative. In nucleotides, the CDR3 is TGTGCCAGCTCCCCTGGACAGGACCTTAGCTACACCTTC. It yields the protein CASSPGQDLSYTF.